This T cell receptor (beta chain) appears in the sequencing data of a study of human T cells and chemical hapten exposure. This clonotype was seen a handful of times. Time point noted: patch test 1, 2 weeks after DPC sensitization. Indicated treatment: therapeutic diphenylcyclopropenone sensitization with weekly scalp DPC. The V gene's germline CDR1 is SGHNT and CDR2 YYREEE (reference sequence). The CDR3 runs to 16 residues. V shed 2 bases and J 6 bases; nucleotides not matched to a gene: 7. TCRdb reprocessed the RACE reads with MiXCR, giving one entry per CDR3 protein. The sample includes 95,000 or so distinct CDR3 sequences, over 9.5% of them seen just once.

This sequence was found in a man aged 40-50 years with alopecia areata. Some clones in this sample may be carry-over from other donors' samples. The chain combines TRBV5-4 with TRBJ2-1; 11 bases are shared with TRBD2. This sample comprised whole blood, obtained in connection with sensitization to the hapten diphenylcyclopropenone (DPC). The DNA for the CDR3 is TGTGCCAGCAGCTTACCCACTAGCGGGAGAGGCAATGAGCAGTTCTTC. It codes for CASSLPTSGRGNEQFF.